This T cell receptor beta chain was documented in a study of CD8 T cells in Susac syndrome. The RNA input was roughly 0.45 to 1 ug, and it was reverse transcribed with random hexamers. TCRdb itself ran the immunoSEQ multiplex PCR reads through MiXCR, one entry per CDR3 protein. The sample shows 77,000 or so distinct CDR3 sequences, about 95% of them seen only once. CDR3 length: 15 amino acids. The germline V and J ends were trimmed by 7 bases and 0 bases, with 15 bases remaining between them. The multiple sclerosis controls were treatment-naive patients affected by stable or active relapsing-remitting disease. Negative isolation was used for CD8+ and CD4+ T cells and FACS enrichment for TEMRA cells.

V is TRBV12-3 or TRBV12-4 and J is TRBJ1-1, with D possibly matching TRBD1 (5 bases). The sequence derives from a human donor with multiple sclerosis. The specimen was CD8+ T cells from PBMCs. CDR3 sequence reads: CASILEDSMNTEAFF. The CDR3 region has the DNA TGTGCCAGCATCCTCGAAGACAGCATGAACACTGAAGCTTTCTTT.